This T cell receptor beta chain was captured by sequencing in a study of molecular identifiers for immune sequencing clone quantification. Study context: Replicate experiments took RNA from approximately 22,000 or 94,000 naive CD8 cells, divided it five ways and sequenced four. General study results and limits: In CMV-specific effectors, clones above 20 copies held over 98% of molecules; naive, under 1%.

This clonotype came up once. What it binds is not known. A much larger clone differs by one base, so this may be a read error. A single record per CDR3 protein comes from TCRdb applying MiXCR to the PCR reads. The table includes some 580,000 distinct CDR3 sequences, 25% detected once. Input for naive CD8 libraries was about 19,000 to 1,100,000 sorted cells; the RNA fraction used was 10%, 30% or 50%. Naive CD8 T cells were sorted, and the gate applied was CD8+CD4-CCR7+CD45RA+. The TCR comes from a human donor in good health. Some libraries in this study had Jurkat cell RNA spiked in. What was sequenced was naive CD8+ T cells from blood, with Jurkat cell RNA spiked in. Regarding subset: FACS-sorted CD8+CD4-CCR7+CD45RA+ naive T cells.

CDR3 DNA: TGTGCCGGCAGTCTGGACAGGATCGGGGAACTGTTTTTT. Amino acids: CAGSLDRIGELFF. The chain joins TRBV6-5 to TRBJ1-4, with 7 nucleotides matching TRBD1. CDR1 is MNHEY and CDR2 is SVGAGI in the germline V gene. The CDR3 is 13 residues long.